This entry lists 29 T cell receptor beta chains sequenced from one sample in a study of blood T cell repertoires in COVID-19. This table comes from immunoSEQ multiplex PCR, and its TCRdb copy is limited to in-frame clones, with some not included. The sample records fewer than 250,000 clones, about 88% being singletons. The sample taken for sequencing was PBMCs or T cells enriched from blood (not recorded which). The source of these receptors is a woman aged 40 to 55 in a cohort exposed to, infected with or recovered from COVID-19 (not recorded which).

The gene calls are TRBV6-6 and TRBJ1-3; 7 positions match TRBD1. CDR1 and CDR2 (germline): MNHNY, SVGAGI (reference sequence). With 6 bases clipped from V and 2 bases from J, the junction kept 7 bases outside the gene matches. CDR3 size: 15 residues. For the CDR3, the DNA is TGTGCCAGCAGATCTTCCGGGACAGCTGGAAACACCATATATTTT. This encodes CASRSSGTAGNTIYF.

V and J are TRBV2 and TRBJ1-2; unclear D gene. Trimming took 2 bases from V and 2 from J, leaving 18 bases between them. CDR3 length: 17 amino acids. CDR1 and CDR2 from the germline V gene are SNHLY and FYNNEI. The CDR3 here is CASSETQLLAANYGYTF. CDR3 bases: TGTGCCAGCAGTGAAACCCAGCTTCTGGCGGCAAACTATGGCTACACCTTC. The entire variable domain, with the rest obtained from reference TRBV2 and TRBJ1-2, is as follows: EPEVTQTPSHQVTQMGQEVILRCVPISNHLYFYWYRQILGQKVEFLVSFYNNEISEKSEIFDDQFSVERPDGSNFTLKIRSTKLEDSAMYFCASSETQLLAANYGYTFGSGTRLTVV.

The CDR3 region has the DNA TGCAGCGTTGTAGGACAGGGTTTGAACACTGAAGCTTTCTTT. Translation: CSVVGQGLNTEAFF. The chain joins TRBV29-1 to TRBJ1-1; 8 bases align to TRBD1. The CDR3 consists of 14 residues. V gave up 4 bases and J gave up 0 bases; unmatched junction bases: 4. Germline V lookup: CDR1 SQVTM, CDR2 ANQGSEA.

The chain recombines TRBV4-1 with TRBJ1-5; D not resolved. Germline loops: CDR1 MGHRA, CDR2 YSYEKL. The CDR3 is 13 amino acids. Trimming took 0 bases from V and 4 from J, leaving 4 bases between them. CDR3 nucleotides: TGCGCCAGCAGCCAAGACAATAATCAGCCCCAGCATTTT. Residues: CASSQDNNQPQHF.

This sequence joins TRBV11-2 and TRBJ1-1; no clear D gene. The CDR3 consists of 15 residues. Germline CDR1 SGHAT, CDR2 FQNNGV. V gave up 1 base and J gave up 0 bases, with 9 bases separating them. The CDR3 sequence is CASSLVASVNTEAFF. The CDR3 DNA is TGTGCCAGCAGCTTAGTAGCCAGCGTGAACACTGAAGCTTTCTTT.

Comment on this clone: The junction and the germline gene differ at one end; a read error may be behind it. The chain has TRBV19 and TRBJ2-6; D is uncertain. The germline gives CDR1 LNHDA, CDR2 SQIVND (reference sequence). This CDR3 is built from 18 residues. This chain's CDR3 is CASSLSALSYSAANVLTF. The CDR3 bases are TGTGCCAGTAGTCTCTCCGCGCTCTCGTATTCTGCGGCCAACGTCCTGACTTTC.

The J gene is TRBJ2-7, the V gene TRBV4-1; maybe TRBD1 (5 bases). This CDR3 is 13 amino acids long. CDR1 is MGHRA, CDR2 YSYEKL, per germline. The V and J ends lost 4 bases and 5 bases respectively, with 12 bases between them. The CDR3 DNA sequence: TGCGCCAGCAGCCTCAGGGTAATGAACGAGCAGTACTTC. Protein product: CASSLRVMNEQYF.

This clone was seen at least ten times. The rearrangement links TRBV19 to TRBJ2-1; 10 positions agree with TRBD2. Looked up from germline, CDR1 is LNHDA and CDR2 is SQIVND (reference sequence). There are 15 residues in the CDR3. Unmatched junction bases numbered 3, after V lost 3 bases and J lost 4 bases. CDR3 bases: TGTGCCAGTAGTATCGGACTAGCGGATTACAATGAGCAGTTCTTC. Residues: CASSIGLADYNEQFF.

Turning to this clone: A clone one base away is much larger, so this may be a read error. The chain joins TRBV6-5 to TRBJ1-1; no clear D. Germline V gene data show CDR1 as MNHEY and CDR2 as SVGAGI. V was pared by 2 bases and J by 4 bases, with 8 bases between. The CDR3 covers 13 residues. In DNA, the CDR3 is TGTGCCAGCAGTTACAGGGAGGGCACTGAAGCTTTCTTT. This codes for CASSYREGTEAFF.

J is TRBJ2-3 and V is TRBV10-1; possible D gene TRBD2, 5 bases. Germline V gives CDR1 WNHNN, CDR2 SYGVQD (reference sequence). The CDR3 sequence is 14 residues long. V gave up 3 bases and J gave up 3 bases, with 10 bases separating them. The CDR3 protein is CASSERGWTDTQYF. As DNA, the CDR3 is TGCGCCAGCAGTGAACGGGGATGGACAGATACGCAGTATTTT.

V is TRBV28 and J is TRBJ1-4; no clear D. Germline CDR1 MDHEN, CDR2 SYDVKM. V was shortened by 6 bases and J by 2 bases, with 10 bases between the two germline ends. This CDR3 is 14 amino acids long. The CDR3 DNA reads as TGTGCCAGCAGCCGAGGGAGCACTAATGAAAAACTGTTTTTT. Its translation: CASSRGSTNEKLFF.

This clone was seen at least ten times. This rearrangement joins TRBV7-9 to TRBJ2-1; the D is unclear. CDR3 length: 13 residues. With 5 bases removed from V and 7 bases from J, the gap between germline ends came to 12 bases. Germline V gene lookup returns CDR1 SEHNR and CDR2 FQNEAQ (reference sequence). DNA for the CDR3: TGTGCCAGCAGCCCACAAAGTGCAAATGAGCAGTTCTTC. Its translation: CASSPQSANEQFF.

The CDR3 reads CASTWTGGDQPQHF. CDR3 DNA: TGTGCCAGCACCTGGACAGGGGGAGATCAGCCCCAGCATTTT. This sequence joins TRBV2 and TRBJ1-5, with TRBD1 matching over 10 bases. This CDR3 region has 14 residues. Germline lookup yields CDR1 SNHLY and CDR2 FYNNEI. V was pared by 7 bases and J by 5 bases, with 5 bases of the junction left unmatched. The variable domain in full, with the rest retrieved from reference TRBV2 and TRBJ1-5, is EPEVTQTPSHQVTQMGQEVILRCVPISNHLYFYWYRQILGQKVEFLVSFYNNEISEKSEIFDDQFSVERPDGSNFTLKIRSTKLEDSAMYFCASTWTGGDQPQHFGDGTRLSIL.

This sequence joins TRBV15 and TRBJ2-5; TRBD1 matches at 8 bases. Germline V lookup: CDR1 LNHNV, CDR2 YYDKDF (reference sequence). The CDR3 length is 14 residues. The V segment lost 3 bases and the J segment 6 bases; nucleotides outside the gene matches: 6. The CDR3 loop reads CATSRDRVGKTQYF. As DNA, the CDR3 is TGTGCCACCAGCAGGGACAGGGTAGGGAAGACCCAGTACTTC.

The chain joins TRBV4-3 to TRBJ1-4; 8 nucleotides line up with TRBD1. The CDR3 consists of 16 residues. Germline lookup yields CDR1 LGHNA and CDR2 YSLEER. J gave up 8 bases and V 0 bases, and 8 bases lay outside the gene matches. The CDR3 nucleotides read TGCGCCAGCAGCCAAGATGGGCAGGGGGCTGAAGAAAAACTGTTTTTT. It is translated as CASSQDGQGAEEKLFF.

This clone was picked up many times. The gene calls are TRBV6-2 or TRBV6-3 and TRBJ2-7, with 8 bases that match TRBD1. Looked up from germline, CDR1 is MNHEY and CDR2 is SVGEGT. CDR3 length equals 13 residues. J gave up 6 bases and V 6 bases, and 7 bases lay outside the gene matches. CDR3 in DNA: TGTGCCAGCAGCTCCAGGGACAGGTCCGAGCAGTACTTC. Its protein is CASSSRDRSEQYF.

The rearrangement links TRBV5-1 to TRBJ1-5; 7 nucleotides agree with TRBD1. Per germline, CDR1 SGHRS and CDR2 YFSETQ. The CDR3 contains 17 residues. The trim removed 4 bases at V and 6 bases at J, leaving 16 bases unmatched. The CDR3, as DNA: TGCGCCAGCAGCCGCCTTGCGGGACAGCCTCGAGGTCAGCCCCAGCATTTT. Protein product: CASSRLAGQPRGQPQHF. The full variable domain, rest sourced from reference TRBV5-1 and TRBJ1-5, is KAGVTQTPRYLIKTRGQQVTLSCSPISGHRSVSWYQQTPGQGLQFLFEYFSETQRNKGNFPGRFSGRQFSNSRSEMNVSTLELGDSALYLCASSRLAGQPRGQPQHFGDGTRLSIL.

The chain carries TRBV27 and TRBJ2-7; D is possibly TRBD2 (6 bases). CDR1 is MNHEY and CDR2 is SMNVEV in the germline V gene (reference sequence). The CDR3 runs 14 residues. The V end was cut by 3 bases, the J end by 3 bases, with 12 bases between. CDR3 protein: CASSFLGGLYEQYF. The CDR3 DNA reads TGTGCCAGCAGTTTTTTGGGGGGTCTCTACGAGCAGTACTTC.

The chain links TRBV29-1 to TRBJ1-1; possible D gene TRBD1, 5 bases. The V gene's germline CDR1 is SQVTM and CDR2 ANQGSEA. The CDR3 totals 10 residues. V lost 7 bases and J 5 bases, leaving 8 bases between the germline ends. This chain's CDR3 is CSGRGTEAFF. CDR3 nucleotides: TGCAGCGGTCGGGGGACTGAAGCTTTCTTT.

This rearrangement joins TRBV24-1 to TRBJ1-5; 7 positions match TRBD1. Germline-derived CDR1 and CDR2 are KGHDR and SFDVKD. V was clipped by 4 bases and J by 0 bases; unmatched bases: 5. This CDR3 is built from 16 residues. The CDR3 reads CATSDPTGPSNQPQHF. The CDR3 DNA sequence: TGTGCCACCAGTGACCCGACAGGGCCTAGCAATCAGCCCCAGCATTTT.

V is TRBV27 and J is TRBJ2-1, with D possibly being TRBD2 (5 bases). Germline V gives CDR1 MNHEY, CDR2 SMNVEV (reference sequence). This CDR3 is built from 13 residues. V gave up 7 bases and J gave up 8 bases, with 15 bases separating them. CDR3 DNA sequence: TGTGCCAGCAACAATTATGCCGGGGATGAGCAGTTCTTC. This codes for CASNNYAGDEQFF.

V and J are TRBV27 and TRBJ1-2, with a tentative D call TRBD1 (6 bases). CDR3 length equals 14 residues. V lost 5 bases, J lost 3 bases, and 13 bases lay in between. Germline V lookup: CDR1 MNHEY, CDR2 SMNVEV (reference sequence). The CDR3 bases are TGTGCCAGCAGTCGCAGGGGCCCCCACTATGGCTACACCTTC. Translation: CASSRRGPHYGYTF.

The CDR3 here is CASSFGGGKLFF. CDR3 nucleotides: TGTGCCAGCAGCTTTGGGGGAGGAAAACTGTTTTTT. The chain couples TRBV5-6 to TRBJ1-4; D possibly corresponds to TRBD1 (5 bases). The CDR3 is 12 residues long. V lost 2 bases, J lost 10 bases, and 9 bases lay in between. The germline gives CDR1 SGHDT, CDR2 YYEEEE.

The V and J genes are TRBV27 and TRBJ1-2, with D uncertain. The V and J ends lost 5 bases and 6 bases respectively, with 19 bases between them. The CDR3 length is 15 residues. Germline V gene data show CDR1 as MNHEY and CDR2 as SMNVEV (reference sequence). Here the CDR3 reads CASSDLAPPNDGYTF. CDR3 DNA: TGTGCCAGCAGTGATTTGGCCCCCCCCAATGATGGCTACACCTTC.

This clone showed up many times. V is TRBV9 and J is TRBJ2-1; TRBD2 agrees at 7 bases. This CDR3 comprises 16 residues. Germline V gene lookup returns CDR1 SGDLS and CDR2 YYNGEE. V shed 0 bases and J 7 bases; nucleotides not matched to a gene: 10. CDR3 sequence: CASSVGSGQRGNEQFF. The DNA of the CDR3 is TGTGCCAGCAGCGTAGGTAGCGGCCAGCGGGGAAATGAGCAGTTCTTC.

This rearrangement joins TRBV18 to TRBJ2-3, with TRBD2 matching over 8 bases. Per the germline V gene, CDR1 is KGHSH and CDR2 is LQKENI. V dropped 3 bases and J dropped 4; count of bases not matched to a gene: 3. The CDR3 loop spans 14 amino acids. CDR3 region: CASSPGRASDTQYF. The CDR3 DNA is TGTGCCAGCTCACCCGGGAGGGCCTCAGATACGCAGTATTTT.

The chain links TRBV7-2 to TRBJ2-3, with a weak D call TRBD1 (5 bases). V lost 5 bases to trimming and J lost 3 bases, with 9 bases between them. CDR3 length: 13 amino acids. The germline gives CDR1 SGHTA, CDR2 FQGNSA. The CDR3, as DNA: TGTGCCAGCAGCCTAACAGGAACAGATACGCAGTATTTT. This codes for CASSLTGTDTQYF.

The chain couples TRBV5-1 to TRBJ2-3; tentative D call: TRBD2 (5 bases). The CDR3 totals 14 residues. Germline values: CDR1 SGHRS, CDR2 YFSETQ. V lost 0 bases and J lost 6, with 11 bases in between. The CDR3 here is CASSLVGRGDTQYF. As DNA, the CDR3 is TGCGCCAGCAGCTTGGTGGGGAGAGGGGATACGCAGTATTTT.

The chain couples TRBV11-2 to TRBJ2-7; 8 nucleotides align to TRBD1. This CDR3 is 16 amino acids long. The germline CDR1 and CDR2 sequences are SGHAT and FQNNGV. Trimming removed 5 bases from V and 0 bases from J; junction bases left unmatched: 9. The CDR3 region has the DNA TGTGCCAGCAGCCTCGGACAGGGCCGAAGCTCCTACGAGCAGTACTTC. The encoded protein is CASSLGQGRSSYEQYF.